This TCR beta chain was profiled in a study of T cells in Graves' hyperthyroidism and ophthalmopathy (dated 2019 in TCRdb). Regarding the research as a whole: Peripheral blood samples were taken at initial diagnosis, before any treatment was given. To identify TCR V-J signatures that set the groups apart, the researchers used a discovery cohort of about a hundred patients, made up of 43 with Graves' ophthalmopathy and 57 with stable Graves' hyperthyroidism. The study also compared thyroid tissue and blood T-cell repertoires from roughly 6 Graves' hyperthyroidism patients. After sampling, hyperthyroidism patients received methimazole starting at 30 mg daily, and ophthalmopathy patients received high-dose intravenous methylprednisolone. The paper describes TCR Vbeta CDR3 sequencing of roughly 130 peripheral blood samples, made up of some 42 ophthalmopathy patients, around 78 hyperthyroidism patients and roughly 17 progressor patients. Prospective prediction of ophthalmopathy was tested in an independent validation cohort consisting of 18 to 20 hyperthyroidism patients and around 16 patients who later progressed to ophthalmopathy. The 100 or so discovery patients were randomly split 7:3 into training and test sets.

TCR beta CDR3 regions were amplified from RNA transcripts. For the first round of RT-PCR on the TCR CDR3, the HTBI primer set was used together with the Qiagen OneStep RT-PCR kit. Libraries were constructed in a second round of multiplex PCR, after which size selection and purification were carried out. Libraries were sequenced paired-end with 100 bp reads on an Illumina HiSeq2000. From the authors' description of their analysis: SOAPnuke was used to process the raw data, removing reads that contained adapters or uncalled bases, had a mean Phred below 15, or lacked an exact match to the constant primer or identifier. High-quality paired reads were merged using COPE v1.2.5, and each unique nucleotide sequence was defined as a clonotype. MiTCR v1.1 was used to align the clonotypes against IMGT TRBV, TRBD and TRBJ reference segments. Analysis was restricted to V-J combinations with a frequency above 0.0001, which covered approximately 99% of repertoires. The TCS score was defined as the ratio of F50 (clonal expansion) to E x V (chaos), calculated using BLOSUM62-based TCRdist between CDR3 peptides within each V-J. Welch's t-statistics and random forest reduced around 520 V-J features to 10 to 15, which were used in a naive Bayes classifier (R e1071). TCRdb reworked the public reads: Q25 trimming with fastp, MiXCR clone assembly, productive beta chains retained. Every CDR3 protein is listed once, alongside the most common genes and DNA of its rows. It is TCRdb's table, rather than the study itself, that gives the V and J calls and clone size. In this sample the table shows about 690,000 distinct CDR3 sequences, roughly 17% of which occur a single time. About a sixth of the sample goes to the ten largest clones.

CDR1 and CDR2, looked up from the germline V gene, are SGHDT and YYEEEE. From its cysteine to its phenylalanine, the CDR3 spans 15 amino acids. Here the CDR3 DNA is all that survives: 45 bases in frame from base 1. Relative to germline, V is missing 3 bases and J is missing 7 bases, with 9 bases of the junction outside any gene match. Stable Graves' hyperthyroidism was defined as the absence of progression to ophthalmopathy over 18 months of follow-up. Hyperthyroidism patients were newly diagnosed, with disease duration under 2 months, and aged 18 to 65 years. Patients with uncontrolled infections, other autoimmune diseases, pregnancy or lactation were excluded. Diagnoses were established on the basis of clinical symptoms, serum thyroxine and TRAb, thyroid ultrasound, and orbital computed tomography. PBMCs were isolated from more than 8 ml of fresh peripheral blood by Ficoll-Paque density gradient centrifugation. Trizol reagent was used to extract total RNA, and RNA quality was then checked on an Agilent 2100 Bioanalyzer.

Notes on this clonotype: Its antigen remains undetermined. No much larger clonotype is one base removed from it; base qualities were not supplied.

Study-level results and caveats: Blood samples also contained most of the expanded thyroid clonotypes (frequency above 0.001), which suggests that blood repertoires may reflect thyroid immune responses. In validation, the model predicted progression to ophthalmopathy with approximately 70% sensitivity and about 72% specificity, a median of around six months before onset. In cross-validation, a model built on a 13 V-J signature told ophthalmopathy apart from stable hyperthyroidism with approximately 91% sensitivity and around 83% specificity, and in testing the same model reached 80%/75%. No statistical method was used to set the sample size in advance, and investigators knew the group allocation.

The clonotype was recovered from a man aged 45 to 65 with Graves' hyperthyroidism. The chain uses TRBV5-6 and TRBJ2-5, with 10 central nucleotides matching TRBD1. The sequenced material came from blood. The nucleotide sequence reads TGTGCCAGCAGCTCCGGGACAGGGGCGTTTGGGACCCAGTACTTC. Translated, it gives CASSSGTGAFGTQYF. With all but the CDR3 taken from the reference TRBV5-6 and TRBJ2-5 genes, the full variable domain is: DAGVTQSPTHLIKTRGQQVTLRCSPKSGHDTVSWYQQALGQGPQFIFQYYEEEERQRGNFPDRFSGHQFPNYSSELNVNALLLGDSALYLCASSSGTGAFGTQYFGPGTRLLVL.